Following are 27 T cell receptor beta chains from one sample sequenced in a study of blood T cell repertoires in COVID-19. Sequencing was performed with immunoSEQ multiplex PCR; in TCRdb, only in-frame clones are kept and a portion is missing. The table includes around 500,000 clones, approximately 86% detected once. Sequencing was performed on PBMCs or T cells enriched from blood (not recorded which). The receptors come from a woman aged 60-75 years who had recovered from COVID-19.

The J gene is TRBJ1-3, the V gene TRBV13; D is ambiguous. With 4 bases removed from V and 0 bases from J, the gap between germline ends came to 7 bases. Germline CDR1 PRHDT, CDR2 FYEKMQ (reference sequence). The length of the CDR3 is 14 residues. The CDR3 DNA is TGTGCCAGCAGCTCCCCTAGCTCTGGAAACACCATATATTTT. Protein sequence: CASSSPSSGNTIYF. Full variable domain (missing parts from reference TRBV13 and TRBJ1-3): AAGVIQSPRHLIKEKRETATLKCYPIPRHDTVYWYQQGPGQDPQFLISFYEKMQSDKGSIPDRFSAQQFSDYHSELNMSSLELGDSALYFCASSSPSSGNTIYFGEGSWLTVV.

The sample holds one count of this clone. V and J are TRBV7-8 and TRBJ1-2; maybe TRBD1 (6 bases). V was shortened by 5 bases and J by 8 bases, with 21 bases between the two germline ends. This CDR3 region has 15 residues. Germline V lookup: CDR1 SGHVS, CDR2 FQNEAQ. The CDR3 sequence: CASSPLAGDKEGYTF. In nucleotides, the CDR3 is TGTGCCAGCAGCCCCCTGGCGGGGGACAAGGAGGGCTACACCTTC.

As regards this clone: The same CDR3 arises from other DNA sequences in this sample as well. The V call is TRBV5-1, the J call TRBJ1-2, with D maybe TRBD1 (5 bases). CDR3 length: 14 residues. Germline V CDR1 and CDR2: SGHRS, YFSETQ. Trimming shortened V by 0 bases and J by 5 bases, and 11 bases separated the two germline ends. The chain's CDR3 is CASSLAVQGYGYTF. CDR3 coding DNA: TGCGCCAGCAGCTTGGCAGTCCAGGGTTATGGCTACACCTTC.

The chain carries TRBV14 and TRBJ1-2; D is unresolved. The germline gives CDR1 SGHDN, CDR2 FVKESK. The CDR3 is made up of 16 amino acids. V shed 4 bases and J shed 2 bases, with 17 bases lying between them. In DNA, the CDR3 is TGTGCCAGCAGCCCCTCCGGGGAGGGATGGAACTATGGCTACACCTTC. It yields the protein CASSPSGEGWNYGYTF.

The chain's CDR3 is CASSLVGGGPSTDTQYF. CDR3 DNA: TGTGCCAGCAGCTTAGTCGGGGGTGGCCCTAGCACAGATACGCAGTATTTT. The chain joins TRBV7-2 to TRBJ2-3; perhaps TRBD2 as D (6 bases). V lost 1 base and J 0 bases, leaving 14 bases between the germline ends. Germline CDR1 SGHTA, CDR2 FQGNSA. The CDR3 is 17 residues long.

This clone was seen a handful of times. This chain joins TRBV3-1 (or the pseudogene TRBV3-2) and TRBJ2-2, with TRBD1 matching over 7 bases. This CDR3 spans 16 amino acids. The V segment lost 4 bases and the J segment 1 base; nucleotides outside the gene matches: 6. From germline, CDR1 is LGHDT and CDR2 YNNKEL (reference sequence). The CDR3 sequence: CASSLPRTGNTGELFF. The CDR3 nucleotides are TGTGCCAGCAGCCTACCCAGGACAGGGAACACCGGGGAGCTGTTTTTT.

V usage is TRBV6-2 or TRBV6-3 and J usage is TRBJ1-5; no firm D call. The CDR3 extends over 14 amino acids. CDR1 and CDR2 (germline): MNHEY, SVGEGT. Trimming took 2 bases from V and 4 from J, leaving 9 bases between them. The CDR3 reads CASSYPPGNQPQHF. The CDR3 DNA follows: TGTGCCAGCAGTTACCCCCCCGGGAATCAGCCCCAGCATTTT.

This chain uses TRBV6-5 with TRBJ2-2; 9 bases fit TRBD2. V trimming: 4 bases; J trimming: 2 bases; junction bases outside the gene matches: 5. The CDR3 covers 16 residues. Germline CDR1 and CDR2: MNHEY and SVGAGI. The CDR3 here is CASSSLAGTNTGELFF. In DNA form, the CDR3 reads TGTGCCAGCAGTTCCCTAGCGGGGACAAACACCGGGGAGCTGTTTTTT.

V usage is TRBV4-1 and J usage is TRBJ2-2; 10 bases match TRBD1. After removal of 1 base from V and 4 bases from J, the junction contained 3 bases not matched to a gene. The CDR3 has 16 amino acids. The germline gives CDR1 MGHRA, CDR2 YSYEKL. The CDR3 DNA reads TGCGCCAGCAGCCAAGGACAGGGGGCCGCCACCGGGGAGCTGTTTTTT. Translated: CASSQGQGAATGELFF.

The rearrangement uses TRBV2 and TRBJ2-4, with D perhaps TRBD2 (6 bases). Germline loops: CDR1 SNHLY, CDR2 FYNNEI. The CDR3 is 13 amino acids. V lost 3 bases to trimming and J lost 9 bases, with 12 bases between them. In DNA form, the CDR3 reads TGTGCCAGCAGTGAGGCGGGGATGTCCATTCAGTACTTC. It translates to CASSEAGMSIQYF.

V usage is TRBV3-1 (or the pseudogene TRBV3-2) and J usage is TRBJ2-7, with 11 positions matching TRBD1. The CDR3 loop spans 16 amino acids. With V trimmed by 1 base and J by 6 bases, 8 bases remained unmatched. Germline V lookup: CDR1 LGHDT, CDR2 YNNKEL (reference sequence). The CDR3 spells CASSQGGTGGRVEQYF. Written as DNA, the CDR3 is TGTGCCAGCAGCCAAGGAGGGACAGGGGGTAGGGTCGAGCAGTACTTC.

The chain uses TRBV11-2 and TRBJ1-2, with 8 bases matching TRBD1. CDR1 is SGHAT and CDR2 is FQNNGV in the germline V gene. The junction had 9 bases not matched to a gene; V was cut back by 6 bases and J by 3 bases. The CDR3 runs 15 residues. CDR3 in DNA: TGTGCCAGCAGAAACCCTGGACAGGGCGACTATGGCTACACCTTC. As protein: CASRNPGQGDYGYTF. Based on the CDR3 plus reference TRBV11-2 and TRBJ1-2, the full variable domain is EAGVAQSPRYKIIEKRQSVAFWCNPISGHATLYWYQQILGQGPKLLIQFQNNGVVDDSQLPKDRFSAERLKGVDSTLKIQPAKLEDSAVYLCASRNPGQGDYGYTFGSGTRLTVV.

The genes are TRBV19 and TRBJ1-1; TRBD1 agrees at 8 bases. The V segment lost 0 bases and the J segment 6 bases; nucleotides outside the gene matches: 3. The CDR3 sequence is 14 residues long. The germline gives CDR1 LNHDA, CDR2 SQIVND (reference sequence). Here the CDR3 reads CASSIDAQGAEAFF. The CDR3 DNA reads TGTGCCAGTAGTATAGACGCACAGGGGGCTGAAGCTTTCTTT.

The table lists this clone with a count of one. In DNA form, the CDR3 reads TGTGCCAGCAGGGAAACAGGGGGGGGCAATCAGCCCCAGCATTTT. Its translation: CASRETGGGNQPQHF. The chain carries TRBV25-1 and TRBJ1-5, with 8 positions matching TRBD1. V shed 6 bases and J 2 bases; nucleotides not matched to a gene: 6. CDR3 size: 15 residues. Germline CDR1 reads MGHDK; CDR2 reads SYGVNS.

This sequence joins TRBV18 and TRBJ2-3, with D unresolved. Trimming took 10 bases from V and 1 from J, leaving 12 bases between them. Germline V gene sequence: CDR1 KGHSH, CDR2 LQKENI. The CDR3 sequence is 13 residues long. CDR3 amino acids: CATLLSGTDTQYF. CDR3 bases: TGTGCCACCTTGCTGAGCGGCACAGATACGCAGTATTTT.

This clone was observed a single time. Other DNA sequences in this sample translate to the same CDR3. This chain connects TRBV9 to TRBJ2-3; D perhaps matches TRBD1 (6 bases). Germline V lookup: CDR1 SGDLS, CDR2 YYNGEE. The V end lost 0 bases, the J end lost 1 base, and 6 bases lay between the germline ends. The CDR3 covers 14 residues. The CDR3 nucleotides read TGTGCCAGCAGCGTAGAGGGGGGCACAGATACGCAGTATTTT. Amino acids: CASSVEGGTDTQYF.

In nucleotides, the CDR3 is TGTGCCTGGAGTGTCGGGGTCACTAACTATAATGAAAAACTGTTTTTT. Its protein product is CAWSVGVTNYNEKLFF. V usage is TRBV30 and J usage is TRBJ1-4; D gene uncertain. Germline CDR1 is GTSNPN and CDR2 is SVGIG (reference sequence). This CDR3 has 16 residues. The V gene lost 0 bases and the J gene lost 4 bases, with 15 bases spanning the gap. The full variable domain, in which reference TRBV30 and TRBJ1-4 provide the parts outside the CDR3, is SQTIHQWPATLVQPVGSPLSLECTVEGTSNPNLYWYRQAAGRGLQLLFYSVGIGQISSEVPQNLSASRPQDRQFILSSKKLLLSDSGFYLCAWSVGVTNYNEKLFFGSGTQLSVL.

Only one count was recorded for this clone. The V gene is TRBV10-3, the J gene TRBJ2-1; possible D gene TRBD2, 5 bases. Trimming took off 0 bases at V and 5 bases at J, with 14 bases between the two ends. Germline assignment: CDR1 ENHRY and CDR2 SYGVKD. The CDR3 length is 16 residues. The DNA for the CDR3 is TGTGCCATCAGTGAGTCGATAGGGCTAGCCCACAATGAGCAGTTCTTC. Protein sequence: CAISESIGLAHNEQFF.

V and J are TRBV20-1 and TRBJ1-1; D is unclear. Trimming left V 3 bases short and J 5 bases short, with 19 bases between. In germline, CDR1 is DFQATT, CDR2 SNEGSKA (reference sequence). CDR3 size: 15 residues. CDR3 amino acids: CSASATYLSGTEAFF. The CDR3 DNA reads TGCAGTGCTAGTGCAACCTACCTTAGCGGGACTGAAGCTTTCTTT.

The CDR3 protein is CASSPFQGPTEAFF. As DNA, the CDR3 is TGTGCCAGCAGCCCTTTCCAGGGCCCCACTGAAGCTTTCTTT. The V and J genes are TRBV3-1 (or the pseudogene TRBV3-2) and TRBJ1-1; a weak D match, TRBD1 (5 bases). Germline V gene data show CDR1 as LGHDT and CDR2 as YNNKEL (reference sequence). The CDR3 contains 14 residues. Between the trimmed V and J ends, which lost 4 bases and 4 bases, there was a span of 13 bases.

This chain links TRBV30 with TRBJ1-5; maybe TRBD1 (5 bases). The CDR3 extends over 12 amino acids. The V gene's germline CDR1 is GTSNPN and CDR2 SVGIG (reference sequence). Trimming stripped 3 bases from V and 6 bases from J, with 9 bases between. CDR3 region: CAWSRVGQPQHF. The CDR3 DNA sequence: TGTGCCTGGAGCAGGGTAGGTCAGCCCCAGCATTTT.

The V call is TRBV28, the J call TRBJ2-7; 12 bases map to TRBD1. The CDR3 is made up of 15 amino acids. CDR1 is MDHEN, CDR2 SYDVKM, per germline. V shed 4 bases, J shed 5 bases, and the junction held 6 bases outside the gene matches. CDR3 protein: CASSSPGTGGHEQYV. The CDR3 coding sequence is TGTGCCAGCAGTTCCCCCGGGACAGGGGGCCACGAGCAGTACGTC.

The chain has TRBV6-5 and TRBJ2-1, with 12 bases fitting TRBD2. The CDR3 spans 15 residues. Germline CDR1 reads MNHEY; CDR2 reads SVGAGI. Trimming took 7 bases from V and 10 from J; bases not matched to a gene: 11. CDR3 nucleotides: TGTGCCAGCACCCTAGCTAGCGGGGGGGCTCGAGAGCAGTTCTTC. It translates to CASTLASGGAREQFF.

The chain is built from TRBV9 and TRBJ2-3, with no clear D. In germline, CDR1 is SGDLS, CDR2 YYNGEE. The CDR3 sequence is 13 residues long. Trimming pared 0 bases from V and 2 bases from J, leaving 4 bases between. CDR3 region: CASSVDTTDTQYF. DNA of the CDR3: TGTGCCAGCAGCGTAGACACCACAGATACGCAGTATTTT. Together with reference TRBV9 and TRBJ2-3, the CDR3 gives the full variable domain: DSGVTQTPKHLITATGQRVTLRCSPRSGDLSVYWYQQSLDQGLQFLIQYYNGEERAKGNILERFSAQQFPDLHSELNLSSLELGDSALYFCASSVDTTDTQYFGPGTRLTVL.

This clone was seen once. The chain recombines TRBV5-4 with TRBJ1-2; 10 nucleotides align to TRBD1. CDR1 SGHNT and CDR2 YYREEE come from the germline V gene (reference sequence). The length of the CDR3 is 17 residues. The ends lost 3 bases at V and 2 bases at J; junction bases unmatched: 10. Written as DNA, the CDR3 is TGTGCCAGCAGCTCCCCAGGAGGGGACAGGGGCAACTATGGCTACACCTTC. Its protein product is CASSSPGGDRGNYGYTF. The full variable domain, completed using reference TRBV5-4 and TRBJ1-2, is ETGVTQSPTHLIKTRGQQVTLRCSSQSGHNTVSWYQQALGQGPQFIFQYYREEENGRGNFPPRFSGLQFPNYSSELNVNALELDDSALYLCASSSPGGDRGNYGYTFGSGTRLTVV.

The chain has TRBV6-5 and TRBJ2-5; no definite D call. Looked up from germline, CDR1 is MNHEY and CDR2 is SVGAGI. This CDR3 has 13 residues. With 6 bases removed from V and 2 bases from J, the gap between germline ends came to 10 bases. Written as DNA, the CDR3 is TGTGCCAGCAGGACAACTGAACAAGAGACCCAGTACTTC. It is translated as CASRTTEQETQYF.

This chain links TRBV12-5 with TRBJ2-2; 8 bases are a match to TRBD1. CDR3 length: 18 residues. Germline V gene data show CDR1 as LGHNT and CDR2 as FRNRAP. V shed 1 base and J 6 bases; nucleotides not matched to a gene: 13. CDR3 coding DNA: TGTGCTAGTGGTTTGGCCCTAGGGGCGAACAGGGGGGCCGGGGAGCTGTTTTTT. It specifies CASGLALGANRGAGELFF. Using reference TRBV12-5 and TRBJ2-2 for the parts outside the CDR3, the full variable domain is DARVTQTPRHKVTEMGQEVTMRCQPILGHNTVFWYRQTMMQGLELLAYFRNRAPLDDSGMPKDRFSAEMPDATLATLKIQPSEPRDSAVYFCASGLALGANRGAGELFFGEGSRLTVL.